A selection of T cell receptor beta chains follows, all from one sample in a study of blood T cells in healthy people across ages. TCRdb independently ran MiXCR on the 5' RACE reads; one entry per CDR3 protein. The sample has nearly 800,000 distinct CDR3 sequences, around three fifths seen once. Sequences were obtained from blood. The receptors shown here come from a man aged 40-50 years in good health. Both conserved end residues are trimmed from each CDR3.

J | V | CDR3
TRBJ2-5 | TRBV5-6 | ASNRYRSSETQY
TRBJ2-5 | TRBV20-1 | SATLAGGRETQY
- | TRBV28 | ATKTVSRGTQY
TRBJ1-2 | TRBV18 | ASSPRTGENYGYT
TRBJ1-5 | TRBV10-3 | AISDRDSNQPQH
TRBJ2-3 | TRBV27 | ASSFQGFDTQY
TRBJ2-5 | TRBV20-1 | SAGGETQY
TRBJ2-5 | TRBV28 | ASSAGEGSQETQY
TRBJ1-6 | TRBV7-2 | ASSLIGSGNNSPLH
TRBJ1-1 | TRBV18 | ASSPRTGPNTEAF
TRBJ2-3 | TRBV25-1 | ASSNLAGFTDTQY
TRBJ2-5 | TRBV12-3/TRBV12-4 | ASSLGQATEETQY
TRBJ1-1 | TRBV11-1 | ASRLTGDAEAF
TRBJ2-5 | TRBV20-1 | SARDIIGAGPYNEQY
TRBJ1-1 | TRBV3-1 | ASCSGGSRDTEAF
TRBJ2-7 | TRBV7-2 | ASRLSGTGSSEQY
TRBJ2-1 | TRBV29-1 | SAHLGEEQF
TRBJ2-1 | TRBV6-6 | ASSFRSGNNEQF
TRBJ1-2 | TRBV12-3/TRBV12-4 | ASSFPQGGYGYT
TRBJ2-1 | TRBV4-3 | ASSQDWLAAFTDEQF
TRBJ1-5 | TRBV30 | ACSPGFNNQPQH
TRBJ2-3 | TRBV20-1 | SAADRVDSTDTQY
TRBJ2-3 | TRBV29-1 | SVEGLPGTSGSLTDTQY
TRBJ1-2 | TRBV6-5 | ASSYSGTDGYT
TRBJ2-7 | TRBV6-2/TRBV6-3 | ASSSRGGRAEEQY
TRBJ2-5 | TRBV20-1 | SASFGTSNVKETQY
TRBJ2-1 | TRBV9 | ASSVDSYTYTTGGLRNEQF
TRBJ2-1 | TRBV20-1 | SARRGSGLASYNEQF
TRBJ2-5 | TRBV24-1 | AASEKSGTSPQETQY
TRBJ1-2 | TRBV2 | ASSEQGSYGYT
TRBJ1-6 | TRBV20-1 | SARSRGGYNSPLH
TRBJ1-5 | TRBV5-1 | ASSPMGGTEANQPQH
TRBJ2-6 | TRBV19 | ASSDGTGTGANVLT
TRBJ2-3 | TRBV20-1 | SSSPRDTQY
TRBJ2-5 | TRBV28 | ASSEGQGFQETQY
TRBJ2-3 | TRBV20-1 | SARDFQGRTDTQY
TRBJ2-7 | TRBV6-2/TRBV6-3 | ASSYLIEAAGAREQY
TRBJ1-4 | TRBV20-1 | SANGVNEKLF
TRBJ1-5 | TRBV6-1 | ASTSPWQPQH
TRBJ2-3 | TRBV7-9 | ASSSPGLNWDTQY
TRBJ2-3 | TRBV5-6 | ASSLSKDTQY
TRBJ1-4 | TRBV6-1 | ASSEPGTGKLF
- | TRBV3-1 | ASSQRGQASYEQY
TRBJ2-7 | TRBV12-3/TRBV12-4 | ASSRGQGNSYEQY
TRBJ2-5 | TRBV27 | ASSSWTSLGEQY
TRBJ2-7 | TRBV28 | ASRKFTGLAGPYEQY
TRBJ2-6 | TRBV29-1 | SVAVRQGVLSGANVLT
TRBJ2-3 | TRBV9 | ASSPAQTSVTDTQY
TRBJ2-7 | TRBV5-6 | ASSLDGSNRAYEQY
TRBJ2-7 | TRBV20-1 | SAGGLAGGGEQY
TRBJ2-4 | TRBV14 | ASSQDAAFWEQY
TRBJ2-3 | TRBV2 | ASSRSRDRGTDTQY
TRBJ2-3 | TRBV2 | ASSIDFTDTQY
TRBJ1-6 | TRBV9 | ASSVKTGLSPLH